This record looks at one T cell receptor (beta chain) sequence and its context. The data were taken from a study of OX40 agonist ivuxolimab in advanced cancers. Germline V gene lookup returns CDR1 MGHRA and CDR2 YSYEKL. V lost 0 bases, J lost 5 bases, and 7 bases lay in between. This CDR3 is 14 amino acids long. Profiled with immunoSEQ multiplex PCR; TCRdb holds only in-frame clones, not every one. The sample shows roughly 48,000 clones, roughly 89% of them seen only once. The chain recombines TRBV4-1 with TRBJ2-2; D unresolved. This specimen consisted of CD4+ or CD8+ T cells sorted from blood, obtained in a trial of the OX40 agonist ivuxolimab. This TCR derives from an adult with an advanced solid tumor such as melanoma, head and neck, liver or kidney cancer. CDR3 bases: TGCGCCAGCAGCCAAGAGCCAAGGACCGGGGAGCTGTTTTTT. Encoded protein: CASSQEPRTGELFF.